What follows describes a single TCR beta chain. The data originate from a study of cytomegalovirus exposure and HLA in healthy donors. The PCR used 60 Vbeta and 13 Jbeta primers. Generated by immunoSEQ multiplex PCR, the TCRdb table keeps only in-frame clones and is missing some. The table records over 110,000 clones, around 77% of them present only once. Sequencing used PBMCs. The receptor's source is a man aged 18 to 29 in good health and CMV-seronegative.

The CDR3 spells CASRGGGPQETQYF. In DNA, the CDR3 is TGCGCCAGCAGAGGGGGGGGGCCCCAAGAGACCCAGTACTTC. V and J are TRBV5-1 and TRBJ2-5; weak D call: TRBD2 (7 bases). Trimming removed 5 bases at V and 1 base at J, with 12 bases between. Germline-derived CDR1 and CDR2 are SGHRS and YFSETQ. The CDR3 length is 14 residues.